Below are 27 T cell receptor beta chains sequenced from a single sample in a study of CD8 T cells in Susac syndrome. When the RNA was reverse transcribed, random hexamers were used with an input of 0.5 to 1 ug. TCRdb ran MiXCR on the immunoSEQ multiplex PCR reads and lists one entry per CDR3 protein. The sample lists about 140,000 distinct CDR3 sequences; roughly 96% were seen once. Source material: CD4+ T cells from PBMCs. Receptors were obtained from a human donor with multiple sclerosis.

This clonotype was picked up one time. The chain's CDR3 is CASSPRGGGWETQYF. CDR3 nucleotide sequence: TGTGCCAGCAGCCCCCGCGGGGGTGGATGGGAGACCCAGTACTTC. The chain carries TRBV7-9 and TRBJ2-5; TRBD2 matches 7 bases. Germline CDR1 is SEHNR and CDR2 is FQNEAQ (reference sequence). The CDR3 loop spans 15 amino acids. V shed 5 bases and J 5 bases; nucleotides not matched to a gene: 11.

The chain joins TRBV29-1 to TRBJ2-2, with D maybe TRBD1 (6 bases). V was shortened by 4 bases and J by 5 bases, with 20 bases between the two germline ends. This CDR3 is 16 amino acids long. CDR1 is SQVTM, CDR2 ANQGSEA, per germline. This chain's CDR3 is CSVVDRRTGRTGELFF. The CDR3 DNA sequence: TGCAGCGTTGTCGACCGCAGAACAGGGAGAACCGGGGAGCTGTTTTTT.

The rearrangement links TRBV7-2 to TRBJ2-7; 9 positions agree with TRBD1. Germline trimming cut 5 bases from V and 2 bases from J; bases unmatched to any gene: 16. This CDR3 is built from 18 residues. The germline gives CDR1 SGHTA, CDR2 FQGNSA. The CDR3 sequence: CASSLKPPGTGYTYEQYF. CDR3 coding DNA: TGTGCCAGCAGCCTAAAGCCTCCCGGGACAGGGTACACCTACGAGCAGTACTTC. Using reference TRBV7-2 and TRBJ2-7 for the parts outside the CDR3, the full variable domain is GAGVSQSPSNKVTEKGKDVELRCDPISGHTALYWYRQSLGQGLEFLIYFQGNSAPDKSGLPSDRFSAERTGGSVSTLTIQRTQQEDSAVYLCASSLKPPGTGYTYEQYFGPGTRLTVT.

The chain uses TRBV20-1 and TRBJ2-7, with 7 bases fitting TRBD1. The V gene's germline CDR1 is DFQATT and CDR2 SNEGSKA (reference sequence). V lost 5 bases, J lost 1 base, and 5 bases stayed unmatched. This CDR3 comprises 13 residues. CDR3 sequence: CSADQTGSYEQYF. CDR3 nucleotides: TGCAGTGCTGATCAGACAGGGTCCTACGAGCAGTACTTC.

V and J are TRBV7-2 and TRBJ1-1, with unresolved D. The CDR3 has 15 amino acids. From germline, CDR1 is SGHTA and CDR2 FQGNSA. Between the trimmed V and J ends, which lost 2 bases and 1 base, there was a span of 11 bases. The CDR3 is CASSLIGAGNTEAFF. For the CDR3, the DNA is TGTGCCAGCAGCTTAATCGGCGCAGGGAACACTGAAGCTTTCTTT.

The V and J genes are TRBV7-8 and TRBJ1-6; D ambiguous. Germline CDR1 SGHVS, CDR2 FQNEAQ. With 2 bases removed from V and 7 bases from J, the gap between germline ends came to 6 bases. This CDR3 region has 13 residues. The CDR3 protein is CASSLKGNSPLHF. The DNA of the CDR3 is TGTGCCAGCAGCTTAAAAGGGAATTCACCCCTCCACTTT.

The gene calls are TRBV20-1 and TRBJ2-2; 7 positions match TRBD1. V lost 3 bases to trimming and J lost 10 bases; unmatched junction nucleotides: 8. This CDR3 is 13 amino acids long. The germline V gene has CDR1 DFQATT and CDR2 SNEGSKA (reference sequence). The CDR3 spells CSARPGQKTELFF. The DNA of the CDR3 is TGCAGTGCTAGGCCGGGACAGAAGACGGAGCTGTTTTTT.

The chain couples TRBV5-1 to TRBJ2-5; no firm D call. Germline V gene lookup returns CDR1 SGHRS and CDR2 YFSETQ. With 6 bases removed from V and 5 bases from J, the gap between germline ends came to 20 bases. The length of the CDR3 is 15 residues. This CDR3 is CASTVVGSYGETQYF. DNA of the CDR3: TGCGCCAGCACCGTTGTAGGCTCCTACGGGGAGACCCAGTACTTC.

The chain has TRBV5-1 and TRBJ2-7; 8 bases map to TRBD2. This CDR3 region has 14 residues. Unmatched junction bases numbered 5, after V lost 3 bases and J lost 3 bases. In germline, CDR1 is SGHRS, CDR2 YFSETQ. The CDR3 DNA reads as TGCGCCAGCAGCTCGGGACTAGGGGACTACGAGCAGTACTTC. Translating it yields CASSSGLGDYEQYF.

The rearrangement links TRBV13 to TRBJ2-7, with 8 bases lining up with TRBD2. With 1 base clipped from V and 1 base from J, the junction kept 12 bases outside the gene matches. Germline CDR1 PRHDT, CDR2 FYEKMQ (reference sequence). The CDR3 totals 18 residues. The CDR3 protein is CASSLAPVIAGISYEQYF. The CDR3, as DNA: TGTGCCAGCAGCTTAGCCCCGGTAATAGCGGGAATTTCCTACGAGCAGTACTTC. Complete variable domain (other parts from reference TRBV13 and TRBJ2-7): AAGVIQSPRHLIKEKRETATLKCYPIPRHDTVYWYQQGPGQDPQFLISFYEKMQSDKGSIPDRFSAQQFSDYHSELNMSSLELGDSALYFCASSLAPVIAGISYEQYFGPGTRLTVT.

This chain joins TRBV12-3 or TRBV12-4 and TRBJ1-5; D remains ambiguous. This CDR3 has 14 residues. V was trimmed by 0 bases and J by 6 bases, leaving 9 bases between them. The DNA for the CDR3 is TGTGCCAGCAGTTTAGCAAGGGCTGGTCAGCCCCAGCATTTT. This codes for CASSLARAGQPQHF.

The rearrangement joins TRBV29-1 to TRBJ2-7; 7 bases fit TRBD2. Losses at the gene ends were 8 bases for V and 3 bases for J; bases not matched to a gene: 4. CDR3 length: 11 residues. Germline assignment: CDR1 SQVTM and CDR2 ANQGSEA. CDR3 nucleotides: TGCAGCAGCGGGACCGTCTACGAGCAGTACTTC. It specifies CSSGTVYEQYF.

This chain uses TRBV15 with TRBJ2-5; 9 nucleotides align to TRBD1. Germline V gene sequence: CDR1 LNHNV, CDR2 YYDKDF (reference sequence). V was pared by 4 bases and J by 5 bases, with 11 bases of the junction left unmatched. The CDR3 runs 16 residues. The CDR3 DNA reads TGTGCCACCAGCATATCCGGGACAGGGTTGGTGGAGACCCAGTACTTC. Its protein product is CATSISGTGLVETQYF.

The chain has TRBV30 and TRBJ2-1; no clear D. The germline V and J ends were trimmed by 2 bases and 10 bases, with 9 bases remaining between them. The germline gives CDR1 GTSNPN, CDR2 SVGIG (reference sequence). CDR3 length equals 11 residues. DNA for the CDR3: TGTGCCTGGAGTCAGCACACCGAGCAGTTCTTC. It codes for CAWSQHTEQFF.

The genes are TRBV4-3 and TRBJ1-1; no firm D call. Trimming pared 0 bases from V and 5 bases from J, leaving 10 bases between. Looked up from germline, CDR1 is LGHNA and CDR2 is YSLEER. The CDR3 extends over 14 amino acids. The CDR3, as DNA: TGCGCCAGCAGCCAAGAATCCAGTGCAACTGAAGCTTTCTTT. This sequence encodes CASSQESSATEAFF.

This clonotype was detected once. V and J are TRBV9 and TRBJ2-2, with 10 bases that match TRBD2. Germline lookup yields CDR1 SGDLS and CDR2 YYNGEE. Losses at the gene ends were 0 bases for V and 4 bases for J; bases not matched to a gene: 3. The CDR3 runs 16 residues. The DNA for the CDR3 is TGTGCCAGCAGCGTAGGGGGACTAGCGACCACCGGGGAGCTGTTTTTT. Its translation: CASSVGGLATTGELFF.

This chain joins TRBV12-3 or TRBV12-4 and TRBJ2-5; TRBD1 agrees at 9 bases. CDR3 size: 15 residues. With 6 bases clipped from V and 2 bases from J, the junction kept 7 bases outside the gene matches. CDR3 sequence: CASSSHRGQQETQYF. CDR3 nucleotide sequence: TGTGCCAGCAGCTCCCACAGGGGGCAACAAGAGACCCAGTACTTC.

This chain connects TRBV7-3 to TRBJ1-1; D is ambiguous. Germline CDR1 and CDR2: SGHTA and FQGTGA. V dropped 4 bases and J dropped 6 bases, with 9 bases sitting between them. The CDR3 spans 12 residues. Here the CDR3 DNA reads TGTGCCAGCAGCTACGATGGAGCTGAAGCTTTCTTT. Protein product: CASSYDGAEAFF.

The rearrangement links TRBV19 to TRBJ1-2; D unclear. The CDR3 runs 12 residues. In germline, CDR1 is LNHDA, CDR2 SQIVND (reference sequence). V shed 5 bases and J shed 0 bases, with 4 bases lying between them. The CDR3 nucleotides read TGTGCCAGTAGTTATCCTAACTATGGCTACACCTTC. It encodes CASSYPNYGYTF.

V usage is TRBV27 and J usage is TRBJ2-3; the match to TRBD2 covers 9 bases. Losses at the gene ends were 6 bases for V and 4 bases for J; bases not matched to a gene: 20. This CDR3 is built from 19 residues. The germline V gene has CDR1 MNHEY and CDR2 SMNVEV (reference sequence). In nucleotides, the CDR3 is TGTGCCAGCAGCTTCCGGGGGGATTGGCGGGAGGGCCGGGCAGATACGCAGTATTTT. Translation: CASSFRGDWREGRADTQYF.

The chain is built from TRBV3-1 and TRBJ2-3; D gene unclear. Trimming took off 3 bases at V and 2 bases at J, with 3 bases between the two ends. The length of the CDR3 is 12 residues. The germline V gene encodes CDR1 LGHDT and CDR2 YNNKEL (reference sequence). This chain's CDR3 is CASSQDTDTQYF. The DNA of the CDR3 is TGTGCCAGCAGCCAGGACACAGATACGCAGTATTTT.

Turning to this clonotype: Germline is not matched at one junction end, which may reflect a read error. The V gene is TRBV20-1, the J gene TRBJ1-4; D not resolved. CDR1 DFQATT and CDR2 SNEGSKA come from the germline V gene (reference sequence). This CDR3 region has 13 residues. CDR3 amino acids: CSARRSAKEKLFF. As DNA, the CDR3 is TGCAGTGCTAGACGGAGCGCTAAGGAAAAACTGTTTTTT.

This chain links TRBV9 with TRBJ2-1, with 8 bases matching TRBD2. V lost 0 bases and J lost 4; bases outside the gene matches: 15. CDR1 SGDLS and CDR2 YYNGEE come from the germline V gene. This CDR3 region has 19 residues. CDR3 sequence (DNA): TGTGCCAGCAGCGTAGGTTTCCTAGCGGGCATGGGGAAATACAATGAGCAGTTCTTC. It codes for CASSVGFLAGMGKYNEQFF.

The chain links TRBV5-4 to TRBJ1-2; D unclear. V lost 4 bases and J 5 bases, leaving 15 bases between the germline ends. The germline V gene encodes CDR1 SGHNT and CDR2 YYREEE (reference sequence). This CDR3 contains 14 residues. The DNA of the CDR3 is TGTGCCAGCAGCCGCAACACGCCCCATTATGGCTACACCTTC. Translation gives CASSRNTPHYGYTF. The variable domain in full, with the rest retrieved from reference TRBV5-4 and TRBJ1-2, is ETGVTQSPTHLIKTRGQQVTLRCSSQSGHNTVSWYQQALGQGPQFIFQYYREEENGRGNFPPRFSGLQFPNYSSELNVNALELDDSALYLCASSRNTPHYGYTFGSGTRLTVV.

The V and J genes are TRBV12-3 or TRBV12-4 and TRBJ2-5, with D perhaps TRBD2 (6 bases). Trimming stripped 2 bases from V and 5 bases from J, with 15 bases between. The CDR3 sequence is 15 residues long. The CDR3, as DNA: TGTGCCAGCAGTTTAAGGGAGGAGGTGGTGGAGACCCAGTACTTC. The encoded protein is CASSLREEVVETQYF.

With respect to this clonotype: Compared with germline, one end of the junction differs, possibly owing to a read error. CDR3 DNA: TGTGCCAGCAACCAAGGGACAGGGTATCGCTACACCTTC. It is translated as CASNQGTGYRYTF. V is TRBV3-1 and J is TRBJ1-2, with TRBD1 matching over 9 bases. CDR1 and CDR2 from the germline V gene are LGHDT and YNNKEL (reference sequence). The CDR3 spans 13 residues.

V is TRBV27 and J is TRBJ2-7; 11 bases fit TRBD1. This CDR3 has 16 residues. The germline V gene encodes CDR1 MNHEY and CDR2 SMNVEV (reference sequence). With 5 bases clipped from V and 3 bases from J, the junction kept 9 bases outside the gene matches. CDR3: CASSPRTGGYHYEQYF. Here the CDR3 DNA reads TGTGCCAGCAGTCCACGGACAGGGGGCTACCACTACGAGCAGTACTTC.